What follows are 27 T cell receptor beta chains derived from one specimen sequenced in a study of T cells in Graves' hyperthyroidism and ophthalmopathy. Amplified TCR beta CDR3 regions came from RNA transcripts. When the TCR CDR3 underwent first-round RT-PCR, the HTBI primer set was used. TCRdb ran MiXCR on the multiplex PCR reads and lists one entry per CDR3 protein. Found here are roughly 840,000 distinct CDR3 sequences, around 38% of them singletons; the top ten hold roughly 8.3%. Sequencing was performed on blood. These receptor sequences come from a young man with Graves' hyperthyroidism.

This clonotype was picked up one time. The V and J genes are TRBV5-6 and TRBJ1-1; 12 positions match TRBD1. CDR3 length equals 18 residues. Looked up from germline, CDR1 is SGHDT and CDR2 is YYEEEE. Trimming cost V 3 bases and J 3 bases; bases outside gene matches: 12. The CDR3, as DNA: TGTGCCAGCAGCTCGGGACAGGGGGCGCGGGGACTCGACACTGAAGCTTTCTTT. Protein sequence: CASSSGQGARGLDTEAFF.

This clonotype was counted many times. V gene TRBV5-1 combines with J gene TRBJ1-1; D is perhaps TRBD1 (6 bases). The germline V gene encodes CDR1 SGHRS and CDR2 YFSETQ. V was shortened by 4 bases and J by 4 bases, with 14 bases between the two germline ends. This CDR3 spans 14 amino acids. For the CDR3, the DNA is TGCGCCAGCAGCCTGGACAGCGGGAGCACTGAAGCTTTCTTT. This translates into CASSLDSGSTEAFF.

CDR3 region: CASRAPRGPTYEQYF. In nucleotides, the CDR3 is TGTGCCAGCAGGGCCCCCAGGGGACCGACCTACGAGCAGTACTTC. The gene calls are TRBV7-2 and TRBJ2-7, with a possible D match to TRBD1 (6 bases). The germline CDR1 and CDR2 sequences are SGHTA and FQGNSA. The CDR3 has 15 amino acids. Deletions cut 6 bases from V and 2 bases from J, with 17 bases between.

The chain links TRBV12-5 to TRBJ2-7; TRBD1 might be the D (5 bases). V lost 3 bases and J lost 3, with 6 bases in between. CDR3 length equals 12 residues. Germline V gene sequence: CDR1 LGHNT, CDR2 FRNRAP. The CDR3 nucleotides are TGTGCTAGTGGTTTCCAGGGCTACGAGCAGTACTTC. It is translated as CASGFQGYEQYF.

At least ten counts were recorded for this clonotype. The chain links TRBV7-2 to TRBJ1-1; unclear D gene. The CDR3 covers 13 residues. Germline values: CDR1 SGHTA, CDR2 FQGNSA. V lost 5 bases and J 0 bases, leaving 7 bases between the germline ends. The CDR3 is CASSPRVNTEAFF. The DNA for the CDR3 is TGTGCCAGCAGCCCCCGGGTGAACACTGAAGCTTTCTTT. Looking up the rest from reference TRBV7-2 and TRBJ1-1 gives the full variable domain: GAGVSQSPSNKVTEKGKDVELRCDPISGHTALYWYRQSLGQGLEFLIYFQGNSAPDKSGLPSDRFSAERTGGSVSTLTIQRTQQEDSAVYLCASSPRVNTEAFFGQGTRLTVV.

The chain is built from TRBV5-6 and TRBJ1-5; 9 positions agree with TRBD1. CDR3 length: 15 residues. Germline trimming cut 2 bases from V and 6 bases from J; bases unmatched to any gene: 6. Germline V gene lookup returns CDR1 SGHDT and CDR2 YYEEEE. The CDR3 bases are TGTGCCAGCAGCTTCGGACAGGGGCTTACTCAGCCCCAGCATTTT. As protein: CASSFGQGLTQPQHF.

This clonotype was seen only a few times. The rearrangement uses TRBV7-2 and TRBJ1-5; weak D call: TRBD1 (5 bases). This CDR3 has 13 residues. Trimming removed 5 bases from V and 6 bases from J, with 11 bases in between. CDR1 is SGHTA, CDR2 FQGNSA, per germline. The CDR3 coding sequence is TGTGCCAGCAGCCCAACGGGGCGTCAGCCCCAGCATTTT. This codes for CASSPTGRQPQHF.

The chain is built from TRBV4-3 and TRBJ2-5; 10 bases are a match to TRBD2. Germline V gene lookup returns CDR1 LGHNA and CDR2 YSLEER. The CDR3 sequence is 20 residues long. Unmatched junction bases numbered 21, after V lost 4 bases and J lost 4 bases. CDR3 nucleotides: TGCGCCAGCAGCCCAGGAGGAGCAGCGGGGGGGCCCGGGGGCAGAGAGACCCAGTACTTC. Protein product: CASSPGGAAGGPGGRETQYF.

Ten or more counts support this clonotype. The chain recombines TRBV2 with TRBJ1-5; D not certain. V lost 2 bases to trimming and J lost 7 bases, with 9 bases between them. CDR3 length: 13 residues. Germline CDR1 reads SNHLY; CDR2 reads FYNNEI. The CDR3 reads CASSELKVQPQHF. The CDR3, as DNA: TGTGCCAGCAGTGAATTAAAGGTCCAGCCCCAGCATTTT.

V and J are TRBV5-4 and TRBJ1-1; TRBD1 is a possible D gene (6 bases). The CDR3 covers 15 residues. V was clipped by 0 bases and J by 5 bases, with 14 bases between them. Germline assignment: CDR1 SGHNT and CDR2 YYREEE (reference sequence). The CDR3 loop is CASSLGPGARTEAFF. In DNA form, the CDR3 reads TGTGCCAGCAGCTTGGGACCAGGGGCGCGGACTGAAGCTTTCTTT.

This CDR3 is CASSFDRGQWNSPLHF. CDR3 DNA: TGTGCCAGTAGTTTCGACAGGGGACAGTGGAATTCACCCCTCCACTTT. The chain is built from TRBV19 and TRBJ1-6; 8 nucleotides align to TRBD1. CDR3 length: 16 amino acids. Unmatched junction bases numbered 10, after V lost 5 bases and J lost 7 bases. CDR1 is LNHDA, CDR2 SQIVND, per germline (reference sequence).

This clonotype occurred a few times. V gene TRBV28 combines with J gene TRBJ2-7; 10 nucleotides match TRBD1. This CDR3 has 16 residues. Trimming cost V 4 bases and J 0 bases; bases outside gene matches: 6. CDR1 MDHEN and CDR2 SYDVKM come from the germline V gene. CDR3 in amino acids: CASSSPRDRGSYEQYF. DNA of the CDR3: TGTGCCAGCAGTTCGCCTCGGGACAGGGGCTCCTACGAGCAGTACTTC.

The chain recombines TRBV6-1 with TRBJ2-5, with TRBD1 matching 7 bases. CDR1 and CDR2 (germline): MNHNS, SASEGT. The ends lost 6 bases at V and 3 bases at J; junction bases unmatched: 4. The length of the CDR3 is 13 residues. CDR3 DNA: TGTGCCAGCAGGAACAGGGGAGAAGAGACCCAGTACTTC. It yields the protein CASRNRGEETQYF.

The chain couples TRBV25-1 to TRBJ1-6; 7 bases match TRBD1. The CDR3 totals 14 residues. Trimming at V came to 6 bases and at J to 5 bases, leaving 4 bases not matched to a gene. CDR1 and CDR2 (germline): MGHDK, SYGVNS. The CDR3 is CASRPGQHNSPLHF. The CDR3 nucleotides are TGTGCCAGCAGGCCGGGACAGCATAATTCACCCCTCCACTTT.

The rearrangement links TRBV12-3 or TRBV12-4 to TRBJ1-6; D call uncertain. V was shortened by 6 bases and J by 5 bases, with 17 bases between the two germline ends. The CDR3 totals 16 residues. The CDR3 loop reads CASSRSLPGHNSPLHF. CDR3 DNA sequence: TGTGCCAGCAGCCGATCTTTACCTGGACATAATTCACCCCTCCACTTT.

V gene TRBV25-1 combines with J gene TRBJ1-2; D not certain. Germline-derived CDR1 and CDR2 are MGHDK and SYGVNS. There are 12 residues in the CDR3. V was cut by 6 bases and J by 6 bases, with 11 bases left in between. In DNA, the CDR3 is TGTGCCAGCAGCGTTGAGGGTAATGGCTACACCTTC. Translated, it gives CASSVEGNGYTF.

The chain links TRBV7-9 to TRBJ2-5; D gene ambiguous. The V gene's germline CDR1 is SEHNR and CDR2 FQNEAQ (reference sequence). The germline V and J ends were trimmed by 6 bases and 2 bases, with 10 bases remaining between them. The CDR3 length is 13 residues. DNA for the CDR3: TGTGCCAGCAGTTCTTGGACGCAAGAGACCCAGTACTTC. It yields the protein CASSSWTQETQYF.

There are a few counts of this clonotype. The chain recombines TRBV7-8 with TRBJ1-1; the D gene is possibly TRBD1 (5 bases). Trimming cost V 2 bases and J 4 bases, with 20 bases left between them. The CDR3 contains 17 residues. Germline V lookup: CDR1 SGHVS, CDR2 FQNEAQ. The CDR3 DNA reads TGTGCCAGCAGCTTACCTATCAGACAGTCCCGAGGCACTGAAGCTTTCTTT. This codes for CASSLPIRQSRGTEAFF.

The chain links TRBV6-6 to TRBJ1-3; 7 bases map to TRBD1. This CDR3 spans 15 amino acids. V was pared by 6 bases and J by 0 bases, with 5 bases of the junction left unmatched. The germline gives CDR1 MNHNY, CDR2 SVGAGI (reference sequence). In DNA, the CDR3 is TGTGCCAGCAGCTTTACAGGGGACTCTGGAAACACCATATATTTT. It encodes CASSFTGDSGNTIYF.

Only a few counts were recorded for this clonotype. Here the CDR3 DNA reads TGTGCCAGTAGTATTACGGCTCAGGGAAAAGCTTTCTTT. It translates to CASSITAQGKAFF. This chain joins TRBV19 and TRBJ1-1; possible D gene TRBD1, 5 bases. Germline assignment: CDR1 LNHDA and CDR2 SQIVND (reference sequence). Trimming removed 3 bases at V and 9 bases at J, with 14 bases between. CDR3 length: 13 amino acids.

Remarks on this clonotype: Compared with germline, one end of the junction differs, possibly owing to a read error. V is TRBV4-1 and J is TRBJ2-2; D remains unclear. The CDR3 runs to 16 residues. Germline V CDR1 and CDR2: MGHRA, YSYEKL. This CDR3 is CASSQVGPSNTGELFF. The CDR3 DNA reads as TGCGCCAGCAGCCAAGTAGGGCCCTCGAACACGGGGGAGCTGTTTTTT.

This clonotype was found once. This chain's CDR3 is CASSSLDRGWETQYF. In nucleotides, the CDR3 is TGTGCCAGCAGTTCCTTGGACAGGGGATGGGAGACCCAGTACTTC. The rearrangement uses TRBV27 and TRBJ2-5; 9 bases are a match to TRBD1. V was clipped by 4 bases and J by 5 bases; unmatched bases: 8. This CDR3 comprises 15 residues. Germline V lookup: CDR1 MNHEY, CDR2 SMNVEV (reference sequence).

The chain uses TRBV25-1 and TRBJ1-5; perhaps TRBD1 as D (5 bases). V dropped 5 bases and J dropped 1 base, with 18 bases sitting between them. Germline V gene data show CDR1 as MGHDK and CDR2 as SYGVNS. This CDR3 contains 17 residues. This CDR3 is CASSYAVGRASNQPQHF. In DNA, the CDR3 is TGTGCCAGCAGTTACGCCGTCGGCAGGGCAAGCAATCAGCCCCAGCATTTT.

This chain's CDR3 is CASSSTRTPGGELFF. CDR3 in DNA: TGTGCCAGCAGCTCCACCCGAACCCCCGGAGGGGAGCTGTTTTTT. The chain carries TRBV7-9 and TRBJ2-2; no definite D call. Germline values: CDR1 SEHNR, CDR2 FQNEAQ (reference sequence). V was cut by 4 bases and J by 8 bases, with 17 bases left in between. This CDR3 is built from 15 residues.

At least ten counts were recorded for this clonotype. The rearrangement joins TRBV19 to TRBJ1-2, with TRBD1 as a possible D gene (5 bases). The length of the CDR3 is 14 residues. Germline-derived CDR1 and CDR2 are LNHDA and SQIVND (reference sequence). V dropped 8 bases and J dropped 3 bases, with 16 bases sitting between them. This CDR3 reads CASQPFGGDYGYTF. The CDR3 region has the DNA TGTGCCAGTCAACCGTTCGGGGGGGACTATGGCTACACCTTC.

V usage is TRBV3-1 and J usage is TRBJ2-7; 8 bases are a match to TRBD2. This CDR3 contains 12 residues. Per germline, CDR1 LGHDT and CDR2 YNNKEL (reference sequence). Losses at the gene ends were 3 bases for V and 5 bases for J; bases not matched to a gene: 0. In DNA form, the CDR3 reads TGTGCCAGCAGCCAGCGGGAGGACGAGCAGTACTTC. Translated, it gives CASSQREDEQYF.

This clonotype was counted a few times. The CDR3 sequence: CASSSRDRTNSPLHF. The CDR3 region has the DNA TGTGCCAGCAGCTCCCGGGACAGAACCAATTCACCCCTCCACTTT. The genes are TRBV7-9 and TRBJ1-6, with 7 bases that match TRBD1. CDR1 SEHNR and CDR2 FQNEAQ come from the germline V gene (reference sequence). With 4 bases clipped from V and 7 bases from J, the junction kept 7 bases outside the gene matches. This CDR3 has 15 residues.